The 23 T cell receptor beta chains reported below all come from one sample, sequenced in a study of blood T cell repertoires in COVID-19. Clones were read by immunoSEQ multiplex PCR, and TCRdb kept only the in-frame ones, dropping some. The sample holds about 210,000 clones, approximately 86% seen once. The sequenced material came from peripheral blood. The receptors come from a man aged 35 to 55 with acute or convalescent COVID-19.

The gene calls are TRBV2 and TRBJ1-3; unclear D gene. Germline loops: CDR1 SNHLY, CDR2 FYNNEI. The V end was cut by 6 bases, the J end by 0 bases, with 24 bases between. The CDR3 is 19 residues long. In nucleotides, the CDR3 is TGTGCCAGCAGGGGCGACGGCGGGCCTGAACCGAACTCTGGAAACACCATATATTTT. This codes for CASRGDGGPEPNSGNTIYF.

This sequence joins TRBV27 and TRBJ2-3; 10 bases align to TRBD1. CDR1 is MNHEY and CDR2 is SMNVEV in the germline V gene (reference sequence). Trimming at V came to 10 bases and at J to 7 bases, leaving 14 bases not matched to a gene. CDR3 length equals 15 residues. The CDR3, as DNA: TGTGCCACCTCCAGGCTCGGGACAGGGGAGCATACGCAGTATTTT. Its protein is CATSRLGTGEHTQYF.

The chain couples TRBV28 to TRBJ2-3; perhaps TRBD2 as D (6 bases). Germline V gives CDR1 MDHEN, CDR2 SYDVKM. V was trimmed by 3 bases and J by 3 bases, leaving 19 bases between them. The CDR3 length is 17 residues. CDR3 sequence reads: CASSLYRGREGTDTQYF. In DNA, the CDR3 is TGTGCCAGCAGTTTGTATAGAGGGCGGGAAGGGACAGATACGCAGTATTTT.

For this clone: Other DNA sequences of this sample code for an identical CDR3. The chain is built from TRBV19 and TRBJ2-2; D ambiguous. Trimming cost V 3 bases and J 1 base, with 9 bases left between them. The CDR3 sequence is 15 residues long. The germline gives CDR1 LNHDA, CDR2 SQIVND (reference sequence). In DNA, the CDR3 is TGTGCCAGTAGTATTCCATCGGTGAACACCGGGGAGCTGTTTTTT. This codes for CASSIPSVNTGELFF.

This clone occurred a few times. The chain uses TRBV21-1 and TRBJ1-2; TRBD1 is the table's D call and was not checked against the DNA. TRBV21-1 is annotated as a pseudogene. The length of the CDR3 is 15 residues. CDR3 sequence (DNA): TGTGCCAGCAGCGCCCGGGACAGGGAAAAGGATGGCTACACCTTC. Protein product: CASSARDREKDGYTF.

The V gene is TRBV30, the J gene TRBJ1-2, with D hard to call. The CDR3 covers 11 residues. Germline V lookup: CDR1 GTSNPN, CDR2 SVGIG (reference sequence). V lost 2 bases and J lost 7, with 8 bases in between. The CDR3 coding sequence is TGTGCCTGGAGTTTTCGGGTTGGCTACACCTTC. Protein product: CAWSFRVGYTF.

The chain has TRBV11-2 and TRBJ2-7, with D hard to call. Germline V gives CDR1 SGHAT, CDR2 FQNNGV. This CDR3 is 11 amino acids long. Between the trimmed V and J ends, which lost 4 bases and 5 bases, there was a span of 6 bases. CDR3 residues: CASSSIDEQYF. CDR3 sequence (DNA): TGTGCCAGCAGCTCCATTGACGAGCAGTACTTC.

The chain carries TRBV9 and TRBJ2-1, with 11 nucleotides matching TRBD1. J lost 9 bases, V lost 3 bases, and 8 bases had no gene match. CDR3 size: 15 residues. CDR1 is SGDLS and CDR2 is YYNGEE in the germline V gene. In nucleotides, the CDR3 is TGTGCCAGCAGCGCCCCGGGACAGGGGGTTTTTGAGCAGTTCTTC. Translating gives CASSAPGQGVFEQFF.

The chain employs TRBV2 and TRBJ2-2; TRBD1 might be the D (6 bases). Germline V lookup: CDR1 SNHLY, CDR2 FYNNEI. The CDR3 spans 15 residues. Trimming shortened V by 0 bases and J by 5 bases, and 10 bases separated the two germline ends. The CDR3 DNA sequence: TGTGCCAGCAGTGAAGCATCCACAGGGACCGGGGAGCTGTTTTTT. Translated: CASSEASTGTGELFF.

This rearrangement joins TRBV28 to TRBJ2-3; TRBD2 agrees at 8 bases. V trimming: 8 bases; J trimming: 6 bases; junction bases outside the gene matches: 16. CDR3 length equals 16 residues. Germline V gene data show CDR1 as MDHEN and CDR2 as SYDVKM. The CDR3 DNA is TGTGCCAGCCAGGACGTCGGGACTAGGATATCGGATACGCAGTATTTT. Its protein is CASQDVGTRISDTQYF.

The V and J genes are TRBV30 and TRBJ2-7; the match to TRBD1 covers 10 bases. The CDR3 totals 16 residues. The V gene's germline CDR1 is GTSNPN and CDR2 SVGIG (reference sequence). The junction had 7 bases not matched to a gene; V was cut back by 0 bases and J by 2 bases. The CDR3 loop is CAWSVLGTGDPYEQYF. The CDR3 nucleotides are TGTGCCTGGAGTGTCCTCGGGACAGGGGATCCCTACGAGCAGTACTTC. The whole variable domain, filled in from reference TRBV30 and TRBJ2-7, reads SQTIHQWPATLVQPVGSPLSLECTVEGTSNPNLYWYRQAAGRGLQLLFYSVGIGQISSEVPQNLSASRPQDRQFILSSKKLLLSDSGFYLCAWSVLGTGDPYEQYFGPGTRLTVT.

The CDR3 spells CASSQESGLLFSGANVLTF. CDR3 nucleotide sequence: TGCGCCAGCAGCCAAGAGAGCGGCCTCCTTTTCTCTGGGGCCAACGTCCTGACTTTC. This rearrangement joins TRBV4-3 to TRBJ2-6, with TRBD2 as a possible D gene (5 bases). Germline assignment: CDR1 LGHNA and CDR2 YSLEER. The CDR3 is 19 amino acids. The ends were cut back, 0 bases at V and 0 bases at J, with 15 bases in the middle.

V is TRBV2 and J is TRBJ2-7, with no clear D. Trimming took 6 bases from V and 2 from J, leaving 11 bases between them. The CDR3 consists of 13 residues. CDR1 and CDR2 from the germline V gene are SNHLY and FYNNEI. Written as DNA, the CDR3 is TGTGCCAGCAGAGCCGCGCCCCCCTACGAGCAGTACTTC. Translated, it gives CASRAAPPYEQYF.

This chain joins TRBV5-4 and TRBJ1-2; possibly TRBD1 for D (6 bases). CDR1 SGHNT and CDR2 YYREEE come from the germline V gene (reference sequence). Trimming stripped 0 bases from V and 3 bases from J, with 6 bases between. This CDR3 comprises 13 residues. CDR3 bases: TGTGCCAGCAGCTTGGCAGGGGACTATGGCTACACCTTC. Amino acids: CASSLAGDYGYTF.

This chain connects TRBV19 to TRBJ2-1; D call uncertain. Germline V lookup: CDR1 LNHDA, CDR2 SQIVND (reference sequence). V dropped 3 bases and J dropped 8 bases, with 20 bases sitting between them. This CDR3 region has 16 residues. Here the CDR3 reads CASSIVRNRVRDEQFF. The CDR3, as DNA: TGTGCCAGTAGTATCGTCCGTAACAGAGTACGCGATGAGCAGTTCTTC.

The chain links TRBV7-9 to TRBJ1-1; D unresolved. V lost 6 bases to trimming and J lost 0 bases, with 14 bases between them. The CDR3 loop spans 15 amino acids. Germline CDR1 SEHNR, CDR2 FQNEAQ (reference sequence). The CDR3 sequence: CASRREQAMNTEAFF. DNA for the CDR3: TGTGCCAGCAGACGAGAGCAGGCTATGAACACTGAAGCTTTCTTT.

This chain connects TRBV30 to TRBJ2-7; D gene ambiguous. CDR1 GTSNPN and CDR2 SVGIG come from the germline V gene (reference sequence). Trimming removed 3 bases from V and 0 bases from J, with 6 bases in between. This CDR3 is 12 amino acids long. The chain's CDR3 is CAWSYYSYEQYF. The CDR3 DNA reads as TGTGCCTGGAGCTACTACTCCTACGAGCAGTACTTC.

CDR3 nucleotides: TGTGCCAGCATATTGGAGGCGGGGACCCAGTACTTC. It translates to CASILEAGTQYF. This sequence joins TRBV6-5 and TRBJ2-5, with D tentatively TRBD2 (5 bases). Germline loops: CDR1 MNHEY, CDR2 SVGAGI. CDR3 length: 12 amino acids. The ends were cut back, 7 bases at V and 7 bases at J, with 13 bases in the middle.

The chain links TRBV18 to TRBJ1-2; D is ambiguous. CDR1 is KGHSH and CDR2 is LQKENI in the germline V gene. Trimming pared 3 bases from V and 0 bases from J, leaving 17 bases between. The CDR3 is 17 amino acids. CDR3 sequence: CASSPSNGLVANYGYTF. CDR3 sequence (DNA): TGTGCCAGCTCACCCTCCAACGGGTTGGTAGCTAACTATGGCTACACCTTC.

A note on this clone: This sample also contains other DNA sequences that code for the same CDR3. The genes are TRBV6-5 and TRBJ1-5, with 7 bases lining up with TRBD1. The ends lost 5 bases at V and 4 bases at J; junction bases unmatched: 5. Per germline, CDR1 MNHEY and CDR2 SVGAGI. The CDR3 is 14 amino acids. CDR3 loop: CASSRDRANQPQHF. CDR3 DNA sequence: TGTGCCAGCAGTCGAGACAGGGCGAATCAGCCCCAGCATTTT.

The chain uses TRBV19 and TRBJ1-6; the D gene is possibly TRBD1 (6 bases). CDR3 length: 15 residues. Germline lookup yields CDR1 LNHDA and CDR2 SQIVND (reference sequence). Trimming took 1 base from V and 7 from J, leaving 11 bases between them. CDR3 sequence: CASSIAGTRNSPLHF. The CDR3 coding sequence is TGTGCCAGTAGTATAGCCGGGACAAGGAATTCACCCCTCCACTTT.

The chain combines TRBV10-3 with TRBJ2-7; D possibly corresponds to TRBD1 (7 bases). V lost 7 bases and J 6 bases, leaving 13 bases between the germline ends. Germline CDR1 is ENHRY and CDR2 is SYGVKD. The CDR3 sequence is 12 residues long. As DNA, the CDR3 is TGTGCCATCAATCGTCAGGGGGGCGAGCAGTACTTC. This codes for CAINRQGGEQYF.

The V and J genes are TRBV7-6 and TRBJ1-1; tentatively, D is TRBD1 (6 bases). The CDR3 extends over 16 amino acids. Germline V gene lookup returns CDR1 SGHVS and CDR2 FNYEAQ. With 1 base removed from V and 3 bases from J, the gap between germline ends came to 15 bases. The CDR3 protein is CASSLVKGRGYTEAFF. The CDR3 DNA is TGTGCCAGCAGCTTAGTAAAGGGGAGGGGGTACACTGAAGCTTTCTTT.